The 27 T cell receptor beta chains given below trace back to one sample, sequenced in a study of blood T cell repertoires in COVID-19. Some clones are missing from TCRdb's copy, which holds only in-frame ones; the method was immunoSEQ multiplex PCR. The sample comprises about 50,000 clones, 90% to 95% of which are singletons, and 9.7% rests with the top ten. The sequenced sample was peripheral blood. All receptors derive from an elderly woman with acute or convalescent COVID-19.

The chain employs TRBV5-4 and TRBJ2-5, with a possible D match to TRBD1 (6 bases). The CDR3 contains 13 residues. Per the germline V gene, CDR1 is SGHNT and CDR2 is YYREEE (reference sequence). V lost 4 bases to trimming and J lost 4 bases, with 11 bases between them. CDR3 bases: TGTGCCAGCAGCCCCGGGACAACAGAGACCCAGTACTTC. Translated, it gives CASSPGTTETQYF. Full variable domain (remainder filled in from reference TRBV5-4 and TRBJ2-5): ETGVTQSPTHLIKTRGQQVTLRCSSQSGHNTVSWYQQALGQGPQFIFQYYREEENGRGNFPPRFSGLQFPNYSSELNVNALELDDSALYLCASSPGTTETQYFGPGTRLLVL.

V and J are TRBV24-1 and TRBJ2-3; 10 bases align to TRBD2. This CDR3 is built from 15 residues. CDR1 is KGHDR, CDR2 SFDVKD, per germline. V shed 9 bases, J shed 0 bases, and the junction held 5 bases outside the gene matches. The CDR3 spells CATGEAGGSTDTQYF. CDR3 nucleotide sequence: TGTGCCACCGGGGAAGCGGGAGGGAGCACAGATACGCAGTATTTT.

The chain employs TRBV6-4 and TRBJ2-3; maybe TRBD2 (6 bases). Germline lookup yields CDR1 MRHNA and CDR2 SNTAGT. The CDR3 contains 15 residues. Trimming took off 4 bases at V and 0 bases at J, with 11 bases between the two ends. CDR3 sequence: CASSVVAVSTDTQYF. CDR3 bases: TGTGCCAGCAGTGTGGTAGCGGTTAGCACAGATACGCAGTATTTT.

This chain uses TRBV7-8 with TRBJ1-5; tentative D call: TRBD1 (5 bases). Trimming left V 1 base short and J 4 bases short, with 11 bases between. The CDR3 is 15 residues long. Germline V gene lookup returns CDR1 SGHVS and CDR2 FQNEAQ. CDR3 protein: CASSLGAPGNQPQHF. Here the CDR3 DNA reads TGTGCCAGCAGCTTAGGGGCCCCAGGGAATCAGCCCCAGCATTTT.

The J gene is TRBJ1-4, the V gene TRBV18; 7 nucleotides align to TRBD1. Germline V gives CDR1 KGHSH, CDR2 LQKENI. Germline trimming cut 3 bases from V and 8 bases from J; bases unmatched to any gene: 6. The CDR3 covers 14 residues. DNA for the CDR3: TGTGCCAGCTCACCCTCATCGGACAGGGAAAAACTGTTTTTT. Amino acid sequence: CASSPSSDREKLFF.

The chain has TRBV29-1 and TRBJ1-1; no reliable D call. Per germline, CDR1 SQVTM and CDR2 ANQGSEA. V was clipped by 2 bases and J by 3 bases, with 10 bases between them. The CDR3 extends over 13 amino acids. The CDR3 sequence is CSVETNWDTEAFF. The CDR3, as DNA: TGCAGCGTTGAAACTAACTGGGACACTGAAGCTTTCTTT.

V and J are TRBV3-1 (or the pseudogene TRBV3-2) and TRBJ2-4; 7 bases are a match to TRBD1. The CDR3 contains 16 residues. CDR1 is LGHDT, CDR2 YNNKEL, per germline (reference sequence). After removal of 2 bases from V and 2 bases from J, the junction contained 6 bases not matched to a gene. CDR3 DNA: TGTGCCAGCAGCCAACGGGACAGAATAACCAAAAACATTCAGTACTTC. Its protein is CASSQRDRITKNIQYF.

This chain connects TRBV4-3 to TRBJ1-2; 10 positions match TRBD1. CDR3 length: 15 amino acids. Germline loops: CDR1 LGHNA, CDR2 YSLEER. Losses at the gene ends were 5 bases for V and 1 base for J; bases not matched to a gene: 4. The CDR3 sequence: CASSSDRGLNYGYTF. The CDR3 DNA reads TGCGCCAGCAGCTCCGACAGGGGGCTTAACTATGGCTACACCTTC.

J is TRBJ1-5 and V is TRBV2; no reliable D call. CDR1 is SNHLY and CDR2 is FYNNEI in the germline V gene. Trimming pared 2 bases from V and 0 bases from J, leaving 5 bases between. This CDR3 has 14 amino acids. CDR3 amino acids: CASSENYSNQPQHF. CDR3 sequence (DNA): TGTGCCAGCAGTGAAAATTATAGCAATCAGCCCCAGCATTTT. The full variable domain, with the rest looked up from reference TRBV2 and TRBJ1-5, is EPEVTQTPSHQVTQMGQEVILRCVPISNHLYFYWYRQILGQKVEFLVSFYNNEISEKSEIFDDQFSVERPDGSNFTLKIRSTKLEDSAMYFCASSENYSNQPQHFGDGTRLSIL.

V usage is TRBV4-2 and J usage is TRBJ2-1, with TRBD2 matching 7 bases. The CDR3 is 18 residues long. Per the germline V gene, CDR1 is LGHNA and CDR2 is YNFKEQ. Trimming cost V 1 base and J 5 bases; bases outside gene matches: 14. The CDR3, as DNA: TGTGCCAGCAGCCAAGGGCCCCTTAGGCTAGCGGAGAACAATGAGCAGTTCTTC. It codes for CASSQGPLRLAENNEQFF.

The J gene is TRBJ1-4, the V gene TRBV4-3, with TRBD1 matching 7 bases. The CDR3 is made up of 16 amino acids. V lost 0 bases and J lost 4; bases outside the gene matches: 5. Germline assignment: CDR1 LGHNA and CDR2 YSLEER. CDR3 nucleotide sequence: TGCGCCAGCAGCCAAGATACCCAGGGGGATAATGAAAAACTGTTTTTT. Residues: CASSQDTQGDNEKLFF.

The V call is TRBV7-2, the J call TRBJ1-4, with D perhaps TRBD1 (6 bases). With 5 bases removed from V and 5 bases from J, the gap between germline ends came to 21 bases. The CDR3 is made up of 17 amino acids. Germline assignment: CDR1 SGHTA and CDR2 FQGNSA. Here the CDR3 reads CASSPAREGVSNEKLFF. The DNA of the CDR3 is TGTGCCAGCAGCCCGGCCAGGGAGGGGGTATCAAATGAAAAACTGTTTTTT.

The chain employs TRBV6-5 and TRBJ1-3; D gene uncertain. Between the trimmed V and J ends, which lost 8 bases and 0 bases, there was a span of 11 bases. Looked up from germline, CDR1 is MNHEY and CDR2 is SVGAGI. This CDR3 contains 14 residues. The chain's CDR3 is CASGSRVSGNTIYF. The CDR3 bases are TGTGCCAGCGGATCTAGAGTCTCTGGAAACACCATATATTTT.

The chain is built from TRBV10-3 and TRBJ2-7; 12 bases line up with TRBD2. The CDR3 contains 13 residues. The germline V gene encodes CDR1 ENHRY and CDR2 SYGVKD. J gave up 12 bases and V 2 bases, and 5 bases lay outside the gene matches. The CDR3 coding sequence is TGTGCCATCAGTGAGGGACTAGCGGGAATGTTGTACTTC. Translating it yields CAISEGLAGMLYF.

J is TRBJ2-5 and V is TRBV7-9; 11 nucleotides agree with TRBD2. Germline-derived CDR1 and CDR2 are SEHNR and FQNEAQ (reference sequence). V shed 6 bases and J 1 base; nucleotides not matched to a gene: 10. The CDR3 length is 17 residues. The CDR3, as DNA: TGTGCCAGCAGACCGACCCGGGGGACTAGCGGCCAAGAGACCCAGTACTTC. Encoded protein: CASRPTRGTSGQETQYF.

The gene calls are TRBV19 and TRBJ2-2, with D perhaps matching TRBD1 (5 bases). The CDR3 runs 14 residues. The germline V gene encodes CDR1 LNHDA and CDR2 SQIVND (reference sequence). Trimming removed 3 bases from V and 1 base from J, with 6 bases in between. The CDR3 nucleotides are TGTGCCAGTAGTATCGGACAGAACACCGGGGAGCTGTTTTTT. Translating it yields CASSIGQNTGELFF.

The chain carries TRBV7-2 and TRBJ2-1; 8 positions match TRBD2. J was trimmed by 1 base and V by 4 bases; bases with no gene match: 6. Germline V gives CDR1 SGHTA, CDR2 FQGNSA. The CDR3 totals 16 residues. CDR3 in amino acids: CASSSVSGISYNEQFF. The CDR3 DNA sequence: TGTGCCAGCAGCTCCGTTAGCGGGATTTCCTACAATGAGCAGTTCTTC.

The V call is TRBV19, the J call TRBJ2-2, with D perhaps matching TRBD2 (6 bases). V shed 6 bases and J shed 0 bases, with 14 bases lying between them. This CDR3 comprises 16 residues. From germline, CDR1 is LNHDA and CDR2 SQIVND (reference sequence). CDR3 protein: CASRTGGNPNTGELFF. CDR3 coding DNA: TGTGCCAGTAGGACCGGCGGGAACCCGAACACCGGGGAGCTGTTTTTT.

V and J are TRBV27 and TRBJ2-7; maybe TRBD2 (7 bases). Trimming removed 1 base at V and 6 bases at J, with 13 bases between. The CDR3 has 14 amino acids. Germline CDR1 is MNHEY and CDR2 is SMNVEV (reference sequence). CDR3 region: CASSLFRGAGEQYF. The CDR3 DNA follows: TGTGCCAGCAGTTTATTTCGGGGGGCGGGCGAGCAGTACTTC.

The sample holds one count of this clone. This chain links TRBV2 with TRBJ2-7; maybe TRBD1 (6 bases). The CDR3 is made up of 15 amino acids. Germline CDR1 is SNHLY and CDR2 is FYNNEI. Trimming pared 6 bases from V and 0 bases from J, leaving 15 bases between. The CDR3 DNA sequence: TGTGCCAGCAGGAGAGAACGGGACAACTCCTACGAGCAGTACTTC. Translated, it gives CASRRERDNSYEQYF.

This clone turned up a few times. This rearrangement joins TRBV29-1 to TRBJ1-1; D ambiguous. The V gene lost 5 bases and the J gene lost 4 bases, with 8 bases spanning the gap. The CDR3 has 11 amino acids. Germline values: CDR1 SQVTM, CDR2 ANQGSEA. The chain's CDR3 is CSVRRGTEAFF. The CDR3 DNA follows: TGCAGCGTTCGACGAGGCACTGAAGCTTTCTTT.

The rearrangement joins TRBV2 to TRBJ1-2; 9 bases align to TRBD1. The CDR3 length is 15 residues. Germline CDR1 and CDR2: SNHLY and FYNNEI. Trimming removed 2 bases from V and 7 bases from J; junction bases left unmatched: 8. CDR3 in amino acids: CASSERGQGLSGYTF. Here the CDR3 DNA reads TGTGCCAGCAGTGAACGTGGACAGGGGCTGTCTGGCTACACCTTC.

This clone was counted a few times. V and J are TRBV10-3 and TRBJ1-1, with D unresolved. Germline V CDR1 and CDR2: ENHRY, SYGVKD. Between the trimmed V and J ends, which lost 4 bases and 4 bases, there was a span of 16 bases. The CDR3 totals 15 residues. CDR3 protein: CAISAKEGSFTEAFF. CDR3 nucleotide sequence: TGTGCCATCAGTGCGAAGGAGGGTTCTTTCACTGAAGCTTTCTTT.

V gene TRBV9 combines with J gene TRBJ1-6; the D is unclear. V was clipped by 4 bases and J by 7 bases, with 12 bases between them. The CDR3 contains 14 residues. CDR1 is SGDLS and CDR2 is YYNGEE in the germline V gene. In DNA form, the CDR3 reads TGTGCCAGCAGCCCTAGCCTGAGAAATTCACCCCTCCACTTT. Translation gives CASSPSLRNSPLHF.

The CDR3 protein is CASSEDSAGTEAFF. CDR3 in DNA: TGTGCCAGCTCAGAGGACAGTGCAGGGACTGAAGCTTTCTTT. This chain links TRBV18 with TRBJ1-1; weak D call: TRBD1 (6 bases). The V end lost 5 bases, the J end lost 5 bases, and 15 bases lay between the germline ends. The CDR3 has 14 amino acids. Germline lookup yields CDR1 KGHSH and CDR2 LQKENI.

This clone was counted once. The chain employs TRBV30 and TRBJ2-7; 7 nucleotides line up with TRBD1. The ends lost 7 bases at V and 1 base at J; junction bases unmatched: 7. The CDR3 loop spans 13 amino acids. Germline V lookup: CDR1 GTSNPN, CDR2 SVGIG (reference sequence). The CDR3 DNA reads TGTGCCTTATTAGACAGGGCATCCTACGAGCAGTACTTC. Its protein product is CALLDRASYEQYF. Full variable domain (rest looked up from reference TRBV30 and TRBJ2-7): SQTIHQWPATLVQPVGSPLSLECTVEGTSNPNLYWYRQAAGRGLQLLFYSVGIGQISSEVPQNLSASRPQDRQFILSSKKLLLSDSGFYLCALLDRASYEQYFGPGTRLTVT.

V usage is TRBV5-1 and J usage is TRBJ1-3, with D hard to call. Germline CDR1 is SGHRS and CDR2 is YFSETQ. CDR3 length: 15 residues. Trimming removed 0 bases at V and 0 bases at J, with 7 bases between. The CDR3 nucleotides are TGCGCCAGCAGCTTGGACACCTTCTCTGGAAACACCATATATTTT. This codes for CASSLDTFSGNTIYF.